Presented here are 26 T cell receptor beta chains from one specimen sequenced in a study of OX40 agonist ivuxolimab in advanced cancers. Data came from immunoSEQ multiplex PCR; TCRdb stores just in-frame clones and leaves some out. The sample has 35,000 to 55,000 clones; approximately 80% are singletons. Material: CD4+ or CD8+ T cells sorted from blood, obtained in a trial of the OX40 agonist ivuxolimab. The receptors come from an adult with an advanced solid tumor such as melanoma, head and neck, liver or kidney cancer.

This sequence joins TRBV10-3 and TRBJ1-2; possibly TRBD1 for D (6 bases). V was pared by 6 bases and J by 2 bases, with 13 bases between. The CDR3 has 14 residues. Germline-derived CDR1 and CDR2 are ENHRY and SYGVKD. In DNA, the CDR3 is TGTGCCATCAGCCGGACGGGGGGCAACTATGGCTACACCTTC. Translation gives CAISRTGGNYGYTF.

The rearrangement uses TRBV10-3 and TRBJ2-3, with D perhaps TRBD1 (5 bases). CDR1 and CDR2 (germline): ENHRY, SYGVKD. The germline V and J ends were trimmed by 7 bases and 4 bases, with 21 bases remaining between them. The CDR3 covers 16 residues. The CDR3 DNA reads TGTGCCATCACATCAGGTCCCGGGTTAGGGGCAGATACGCAGTATTTT. This codes for CAITSGPGLGADTQYF.

Only a few counts were recorded for this clone. The chain couples TRBV30 to TRBJ1-3, with D uncertain. The CDR3 is 13 residues long. Germline V gene data show CDR1 as GTSNPN and CDR2 as SVGIG (reference sequence). V lost 4 bases and J 0 bases, leaving 7 bases between the germline ends. This CDR3 is CAWILLSGNTIYF. CDR3 in DNA: TGTGCCTGGATACTTCTCTCTGGAAACACCATATATTTT.

The CDR3 DNA is TGTGCCAGCAGTTACTCGCGGAACAGGGGGCAAGGCGAGCAGTACTTC. Its translation: CASSYSRNRGQGEQYF. The chain carries TRBV6-5 and TRBJ2-7; TRBD1 agrees at 9 bases. Germline V CDR1 and CDR2: MNHEY, SVGAGI. The CDR3 extends over 16 amino acids. V lost 0 bases to trimming and J lost 6 bases; unmatched junction nucleotides: 9.

This clone was seen just once. The gene calls are TRBV5-1 and TRBJ2-3, with D maybe TRBD2 (6 bases). The CDR3 totals 15 residues. Trimming took 0 bases from V and 4 from J, leaving 12 bases between them. Germline V CDR1 and CDR2: SGHRS, YFSETQ. The CDR3 is CASSLASVGSDTQYF. CDR3 bases: TGCGCCAGCAGCTTGGCTAGCGTTGGTTCAGATACGCAGTATTTT.

The chain is built from TRBV28 and TRBJ1-1; D is undetermined. V lost 1 base and J 6 bases, leaving 3 bases between the germline ends. This CDR3 is 11 amino acids long. Germline V gene lookup returns CDR1 MDHEN and CDR2 SYDVKM. CDR3 nucleotide sequence: TGTGCCAGCAGTTTATCGTCTGAAGCTTTCTTT. This translates into CASSLSSEAFF.

This clone appeared once. The chain carries TRBV10-1 and TRBJ2-1, with a possible D match to TRBD2 (6 bases). Trimming left V 2 bases short and J 10 bases short, with 12 bases between. The CDR3 contains 13 residues. Looked up from germline, CDR1 is WNHNN and CDR2 is SYGVQD (reference sequence). In nucleotides, the CDR3 is TGCGCCAGCAGTGAGCTACTAGCAGGCGAGCAGTTCTTC. It encodes CASSELLAGEQFF.

The chain combines TRBV2 with TRBJ2-5, with 7 bases matching TRBD2. This CDR3 has 13 residues. Germline V gives CDR1 SNHLY, CDR2 FYNNEI. The junction had 3 bases not matched to a gene; V was cut back by 5 bases and J by 3 bases. The CDR3 is CASSLAAKETQYF. As DNA, the CDR3 is TGTGCCAGCAGTCTAGCGGCCAAAGAGACCCAGTACTTC.

The table lists this clone with a few counts. The V gene is TRBV30, the J gene TRBJ2-7, with 9 bases fitting TRBD1. Germline lookup yields CDR1 GTSNPN and CDR2 SVGIG (reference sequence). The CDR3 is 15 amino acids. V lost 1 base to trimming and J lost 4 bases; unmatched junction nucleotides: 8. The CDR3 protein is CAWSGGTGPTYEQYF. In DNA, the CDR3 is TGTGCCTGGAGTGGCGGGACAGGGCCAACTTACGAGCAGTACTTC.

This clone was counted only a few times. This chain uses TRBV20-1 with TRBJ1-1; D gene unclear. V was trimmed by 6 bases and J by 0 bases, leaving 5 bases between them. CDR3 length equals 11 residues. Germline CDR1 is DFQATT and CDR2 is SNEGSKA (reference sequence). CDR3 in amino acids: CSAPLNTEAFF. The CDR3 DNA is TGCAGTGCCCCGTTGAACACTGAAGCTTTCTTT.

The chain recombines TRBV5-4 with TRBJ2-7; 9 nucleotides line up with TRBD1. V lost 2 bases and J lost 0; bases outside the gene matches: 3. CDR3 length equals 15 residues. Per germline, CDR1 SGHNT and CDR2 YYREEE (reference sequence). The CDR3 DNA reads TGTGCCAGCAGCTTCAAGGGACAGGGCTCCTACGAGCAGTACTTC. Residues: CASSFKGQGSYEQYF.

This clone was found a few times. The chain combines TRBV5-6 with TRBJ1-1, with D perhaps matching TRBD1 (5 bases). V lost 0 bases, J lost 9 bases, and 9 bases lay in between. Germline V lookup: CDR1 SGHDT, CDR2 YYEEEE. The CDR3 totals 12 residues. CDR3 nucleotide sequence: TGTGCCAGCAGCTTGGGTGGGACGAAAGCTTTCTTT. This encodes CASSLGGTKAFF.

The rearrangement uses TRBV6-4 and TRBJ1-5, with D tentatively TRBD1 (5 bases). Trimming cost V 5 bases and J 7 bases, with 12 bases left between them. From germline, CDR1 is MRHNA and CDR2 SNTAGT. The CDR3 is 13 amino acids. The CDR3 nucleotides read TGTGCCAGCAGTCGCGAAGGGGAACAGCCCCAGCATTTT. Protein product: CASSREGEQPQHF.

The chain links TRBV5-1 to TRBJ2-5; D is possibly TRBD1 (6 bases). CDR1 and CDR2 from the germline V gene are SGHRS and YFSETQ. V dropped 1 base and J dropped 5 bases, with 6 bases sitting between them. The CDR3 has 12 residues. DNA for the CDR3: TGCGCCAGCAGCTTGCAGGGGGAGACCCAGTACTTC. Translation gives CASSLQGETQYF.

The J gene is TRBJ2-3, the V gene TRBV5-4; no firm D call. Trimming took 0 bases from V and 4 from J, leaving 3 bases between them. This CDR3 region has 12 residues. Germline assignment: CDR1 SGHNT and CDR2 YYREEE (reference sequence). CDR3 coding DNA: TGTGCCAGCAGCTTGGCCTCAGATACGCAGTATTTT. It codes for CASSLASDTQYF.

This clone has just a few counts. V and J are TRBV7-9 and TRBJ1-1, with D tentatively TRBD1 (5 bases). CDR3 length: 13 residues. Germline assignment: CDR1 SEHNR and CDR2 FQNEAQ (reference sequence). V was cut by 3 bases and J by 4 bases, with 9 bases left in between. CDR3 amino acids: CASSFGGPTEAFF. As DNA, the CDR3 is TGTGCCAGCAGCTTCGGGGGTCCCACTGAAGCTTTCTTT.

This chain connects TRBV4-1 to TRBJ2-7; D is unresolved. Trimming shortened V by 1 base and J by 4 bases, and 8 bases separated the two germline ends. CDR1 and CDR2 (germline): MGHRA, YSYEKL. This CDR3 is built from 13 residues. The CDR3 protein is CASSQALVYEQYF. The DNA of the CDR3 is TGCGCCAGCAGCCAAGCCCTCGTTTACGAGCAGTACTTC.

V is TRBV18 and J is TRBJ2-2; TRBD2 might be the D (6 bases). This CDR3 is 15 amino acids long. V lost 4 bases, J lost 2 bases, and 11 bases lay in between. Germline V gene sequence: CDR1 KGHSH, CDR2 LQKENI. CDR3 loop: CASSRQGGNTGELFF. The CDR3 coding sequence is TGTGCCAGCTCACGTCAGGGAGGTAACACCGGGGAGCTGTTTTTT.

This clone was seen more than once but under ten times. The identical CDR3 is also encoded by other nucleotide sequences in the sample. The chain employs TRBV11-2 and TRBJ1-2; TRBD1 might be the D (6 bases). CDR1 is SGHAT and CDR2 is FQNNGV in the germline V gene. This CDR3 is built from 13 residues. V was clipped by 4 bases and J by 5 bases, with 11 bases between them. The CDR3 DNA reads as TGTGCCAGCAGCTCTACAGGGCGGTATGGCTACACCTTC. Protein: CASSSTGRYGYTF.

The gene calls are TRBV9 and TRBJ2-3; no clear D gene. The CDR3 is made up of 15 amino acids. Germline V CDR1 and CDR2: SGDLS, YYNGEE. Trimming took 2 bases from V and 0 from J, leaving 10 bases between them. CDR3 DNA: TGTGCCAGCAGCGTCCGACCGGTTAGCACAGATACGCAGTATTTT. Its translation is CASSVRPVSTDTQYF. The full variable domain, rest sourced from reference TRBV9 and TRBJ2-3, is DSGVTQTPKHLITATGQRVTLRCSPRSGDLSVYWYQQSLDQGLQFLIQYYNGEERAKGNILERFSAQQFPDLHSELNLSSLELGDSALYFCASSVRPVSTDTQYFGPGTRLTVL.

This clone came up a few times. The chain links TRBV7-9 to TRBJ1-1; the D gene is possibly TRBD1 (5 bases). Per germline, CDR1 SEHNR and CDR2 FQNEAQ (reference sequence). Trimming removed 1 base from V and 2 bases from J, with 11 bases in between. The CDR3 loop spans 15 amino acids. Here the CDR3 reads CASSLDRTINTEAFF. DNA of the CDR3: TGTGCCAGCAGCTTAGATAGGACAATAAACACTGAAGCTTTCTTT.

The CDR3 DNA reads TGTGCCAGCAGCTTAGACTTTAGCGGTGAGCAGTTCTTC. Encoded protein: CASSLDFSGEQFF. The J gene is TRBJ2-1, the V gene TRBV7-2; the D gene is possibly TRBD2 (6 bases). This CDR3 has 13 amino acids. From germline, CDR1 is SGHTA and CDR2 FQGNSA. Trimming took off 1 base at V and 9 bases at J, with 10 bases between the two ends.

This rearrangement joins TRBV6-6 to TRBJ1-5; D uncertain. Germline assignment: CDR1 MNHNY and CDR2 SVGAGI (reference sequence). This CDR3 has 15 amino acids. Trimming removed 2 bases from V and 6 bases from J, with 14 bases in between. DNA for the CDR3: TGTGCCAGCAGTTACCAAGAGGGCCCAGGTCAGCCCCAGCATTTT. It is translated as CASSYQEGPGQPQHF.

This chain links TRBV10-3 with TRBJ2-7; D is unresolved. The germline CDR1 and CDR2 sequences are ENHRY and SYGVKD. The length of the CDR3 is 12 residues. V lost 0 bases and J 3 bases, leaving 3 bases between the germline ends. Here the CDR3 DNA reads TGTGCCATCAGTGAGTCTGACTACGAGCAGTACTTC. It specifies CAISESDYEQYF.

This chain uses TRBV7-2 with TRBJ2-7; tentatively, D is TRBD1 (5 bases). The germline CDR1 and CDR2 sequences are SGHTA and FQGNSA. This CDR3 contains 14 residues. V lost 1 base, J lost 2 bases, and 9 bases lay in between. This chain's CDR3 is CASSLGTQAYEQYF. CDR3 nucleotide sequence: TGTGCCAGCAGCTTAGGGACACAGGCCTACGAGCAGTACTTC.

The chain uses TRBV5-1 and TRBJ2-3; D possibly corresponds to TRBD2 (6 bases). Trimming pared 0 bases from V and 2 bases from J, leaving 10 bases between. Per the germline V gene, CDR1 is SGHRS and CDR2 is YFSETQ. This CDR3 region has 15 residues. CDR3 region: CASSLGRDLTDTQYF. The CDR3 region has the DNA TGCGCCAGCAGCTTGGGGCGGGACCTCACAGATACGCAGTATTTT.